Each of the 22 T cell receptor beta chains below was sequenced from the same sample in a study of T cell responses to AZD1222 COVID-19 vaccine. This table comes from immunoSEQ multiplex PCR, and its TCRdb copy is limited to in-frame clones, with some not included. The table shows about 130,000 clones, with 88% occurring only once. The sequenced sample was peripheral blood, obtained on day 0 of AZD1222 vaccination. The receptor source for this set is an adult in good health.

This clone was observed a few times. The chain couples TRBV28 to TRBJ1-5, with D uncertain. Germline values: CDR1 MDHEN, CDR2 SYDVKM. The CDR3 is 12 amino acids. The V gene lost 4 bases and the J gene lost 4 bases, with 5 bases spanning the gap. The CDR3 spells CASSSRNQPQHF. The CDR3 DNA reads TGTGCCAGCAGTTCCCGTAATCAGCCCCAGCATTTT. Complete variable domain (other parts from reference TRBV28 and TRBJ1-5): DVKVTQSSRYLVKRTGEKVFLECVQDMDHENMFWYRQDPGLGLRLIYFSYDVKMKEKGDIPEGYSVSREKKERFSLILESASTNQTSMYLCASSSRNQPQHFGDGTRLSIL.

V and J are TRBV25-1 and TRBJ2-3, with 11 bases aligning to TRBD2. The ends lost 1 base at V and 2 bases at J; junction bases unmatched: 5. The CDR3 contains 17 residues. Germline loops: CDR1 MGHDK, CDR2 SYGVNS. In DNA, the CDR3 is TGTGCCAGCAGTGAATGGGATAGCGGGAGGGACACAGATACGCAGTATTTT. This encodes CASSEWDSGRDTDTQYF.

This clone came up a few times. The chain links TRBV5-4 to TRBJ2-3; 10 bases are shared with TRBD2. The V gene's germline CDR1 is SGHNT and CDR2 YYREEE (reference sequence). CDR3 length equals 16 residues. V gave up 8 bases and J gave up 3 bases; unmatched junction bases: 12. This CDR3 is CASNWASGSFTDTQYF. In nucleotides, the CDR3 is TGTGCCAGTAACTGGGCTAGCGGGAGTTTTACAGATACGCAGTATTTT.

The chain carries TRBV3-1 (or the pseudogene TRBV3-2) and TRBJ2-3; the match to TRBD1 covers 7 bases. The CDR3 runs 18 residues. V was pared by 1 base and J by 6 bases, with 16 bases of the junction left unmatched. The V gene's germline CDR1 is LGHDT and CDR2 YNNKEL (reference sequence). The CDR3: CASSQGTGVGLNRDTQYF. In DNA form, the CDR3 reads TGTGCCAGCAGCCAAGGAACAGGGGTAGGGCTAAATAGGGATACGCAGTATTTT.

This clone was observed a few times. The gene calls are TRBV10-3 and TRBJ2-5; 7 bases line up with TRBD1. The CDR3 runs to 13 residues. Germline V gives CDR1 ENHRY, CDR2 SYGVKD. J was trimmed by 4 bases and V by 6 bases; bases with no gene match: 5. CDR3 DNA sequence: TGTGCCATCAGGGCGGACAGGACAGAGACCCAGTACTTC. Protein: CAIRADRTETQYF.

This clone has only a few counts. This chain uses TRBV19 with TRBJ1-1; 8 bases fit TRBD1. Germline CDR1 and CDR2: LNHDA and SQIVND (reference sequence). With V trimmed by 7 bases and J by 5 bases, 9 bases remained unmatched. CDR3 size: 14 residues. The DNA for the CDR3 is TGTGCCAGTACCCTAGGACAGGGAGTTACTGAAGCTTTCTTT. As protein: CASTLGQGVTEAFF. Filled out from reference TRBV19 and TRBJ1-1, the complete variable domain reads DGGITQSPKYLFRKEGQNVTLSCEQNLNHDAMYWYRQDPGQGLRLIYYSQIVNDFQKGDIAEGYSVSREKKESFPLTVTSAQKNPTAFYLCASTLGQGVTEAFFGQGTRLTVV.

This chain links TRBV6-5 with TRBJ1-6; D is unresolved. From germline, CDR1 is MNHEY and CDR2 SVGAGI. Trimming stripped 2 bases from V and 7 bases from J, with 12 bases between. This CDR3 is built from 15 residues. The CDR3 bases are TGTGCCAGCAGTTACGGCCCGCGCCAAAATTCACCCCTCCACTTT. This encodes CASSYGPRQNSPLHF.

The gene calls are TRBV7-9 and TRBJ1-3; D is ambiguous. V was pared by 3 bases and J by 3 bases, with 6 bases between. The CDR3 sequence is 13 residues long. Germline V gives CDR1 SEHNR, CDR2 FQNEAQ (reference sequence). The CDR3 DNA reads as TGTGCCAGCAGCTTCGAAAGTGGAAACACCATATATTTT. It specifies CASSFESGNTIYF.

The J gene is TRBJ1-2, the V gene TRBV7-2; D might be TRBD1 (5 bases). Germline V lookup: CDR1 SGHTA, CDR2 FQGNSA. The V end lost 6 bases, the J end lost 8 bases, and 25 bases lay between the germline ends. This CDR3 is built from 16 residues. CDR3 sequence reads: CASSHGSGSRADGYTF. CDR3 nucleotides: TGTGCCAGCAGTCATGGCTCGGGTTCCAGGGCGGACGGCTACACCTTC.

The chain recombines TRBV2 with TRBJ1-2; D is unclear. Germline CDR1 reads SNHLY; CDR2 reads FYNNEI. The V end lost 5 bases, the J end lost 2 bases, and 12 bases lay between the germline ends. This CDR3 has 14 amino acids. The CDR3 reads CASSREKSNYGYTF. CDR3 DNA sequence: TGTGCCAGCAGTCGGGAAAAGTCGAACTATGGCTACACCTTC. The full variable domain, in which reference TRBV2 and TRBJ1-2 provide the parts outside the CDR3, is EPEVTQTPSHQVTQMGQEVILRCVPISNHLYFYWYRQILGQKVEFLVSFYNNEISEKSEIFDDQFSVERPDGSNFTLKIRSTKLEDSAMYFCASSREKSNYGYTFGSGTRLTVV.

The rearrangement uses TRBV28 and TRBJ1-6; D is unresolved. Germline V CDR1 and CDR2: MDHEN, SYDVKM. The ends were cut back, 6 bases at V and 0 bases at J, with 12 bases in the middle. CDR3 length: 16 residues. This chain's CDR3 is CASSPPRGSYNSPLHF. CDR3 sequence (DNA): TGTGCCAGCAGCCCCCCCCGGGGCTCCTATAATTCACCCCTCCACTTT.

CDR3 nucleotides: TGTGCCAGCAGTGAAGCCGGGGTTGGCTACACCTTC. This encodes CASSEAGVGYTF. This chain uses TRBV6-1 with TRBJ1-2; D is uncertain. The germline V gene has CDR1 MNHNS and CDR2 SASEGT. The V gene lost 0 bases and the J gene lost 7 bases, with 6 bases spanning the gap. The CDR3 is 12 amino acids.

This clone was seen once. The genes are TRBV28 and TRBJ2-1; maybe TRBD1 (5 bases). The germline V gene has CDR1 MDHEN and CDR2 SYDVKM. Trimming cost V 8 bases and J 8 bases, with 19 bases left between them. This CDR3 is 14 amino acids long. CDR3 loop: CASRPGRAPHEQFF. CDR3 sequence (DNA): TGTGCCAGCCGCCCCGGCAGGGCGCCACATGAGCAGTTCTTC. The full variable domain, in which reference TRBV28 and TRBJ2-1 provide the parts outside the CDR3, is DVKVTQSSRYLVKRTGEKVFLECVQDMDHENMFWYRQDPGLGLRLIYFSYDVKMKEKGDIPEGYSVSREKKERFSLILESASTNQTSMYLCASRPGRAPHEQFFGPGTRLTVL.

This chain joins TRBV29-1 and TRBJ1-5; D gene uncertain. The CDR3 consists of 12 residues. CDR1 is SQVTM, CDR2 ANQGSEA, per germline. Trimming cost V 5 bases and J 4 bases, with 9 bases left between them. CDR3 protein: CSVSDGNQPQHF. The CDR3 region has the DNA TGCAGCGTTTCGGACGGAAATCAGCCCCAGCATTTT.

The J gene is TRBJ1-2, the V gene TRBV27, with TRBD1 matching over 9 bases. The length of the CDR3 is 15 residues. J gave up 2 bases and V 5 bases, and 6 bases lay outside the gene matches. Germline CDR1 and CDR2: MNHEY and SMNVEV (reference sequence). CDR3 amino acids: CASSQPGQGNYGYTF. CDR3 bases: TGTGCCAGCAGTCAACCGGGACAGGGCAACTATGGCTACACCTTC.

This clone was observed a single time. The J gene is TRBJ2-3, the V gene TRBV3-1 (or the pseudogene TRBV3-2); TRBD2 might be the D (6 bases). Germline V CDR1 and CDR2: LGHDT, YNNKEL (reference sequence). This CDR3 comprises 17 residues. V shed 1 base and J shed 2 bases, with 16 bases lying between them. Written as DNA, the CDR3 is TGTGCCAGCAGCCAAGGGGTAGCTAGCGTGAACACAGATACGCAGTATTTT. It translates to CASSQGVASVNTDTQYF.

The gene calls are TRBV10-3 and TRBJ2-3; 15 bases align to TRBD2. CDR1 and CDR2 from the germline V gene are ENHRY and SYGVKD. CDR3 length: 21 amino acids. J lost 0 bases, V lost 0 bases, and 10 bases had no gene match. The CDR3 reads CAISESTGGLAGGSSTDTQYF. The CDR3 DNA is TGTGCCATCAGTGAGTCGACCGGGGGACTAGCGGGGGGCTCAAGCACAGATACGCAGTATTTT.

This clone was detected once. The chain uses TRBV14 and TRBJ2-4, with no clear D. CDR1 and CDR2 from the germline V gene are SGHDN and FVKESK. CDR3 length: 15 amino acids. Trimming took off 1 base at V and 0 bases at J, with 7 bases between the two ends. In DNA form, the CDR3 reads TGTGCCAGCAGCCAAGCGACGGGAGCCAAAAACATTCAGTACTTC. This gives the protein CASSQATGAKNIQYF.

The V gene is TRBV30, the J gene TRBJ1-2; possibly TRBD1 for D (6 bases). The CDR3 runs 13 residues. Germline lookup yields CDR1 GTSNPN and CDR2 SVGIG (reference sequence). With 5 bases removed from V and 8 bases from J, the gap between germline ends came to 18 bases. Here the CDR3 reads CAWDDTGTGGYTF. The CDR3, as DNA: TGTGCCTGGGACGATACAGGGACGGGCGGCTACACCTTC. Supplemented by reference TRBV30 and TRBJ1-2, the full variable domain reads SQTIHQWPATLVQPVGSPLSLECTVEGTSNPNLYWYRQAAGRGLQLLFYSVGIGQISSEVPQNLSASRPQDRQFILSSKKLLLSDSGFYLCAWDDTGTGGYTFGSGTRLTVV.

V and J are TRBV2 and TRBJ1-5; 7 bases are a match to TRBD1. Germline loops: CDR1 SNHLY, CDR2 FYNNEI. V dropped 6 bases and J dropped 4; count of bases not matched to a gene: 6. This CDR3 spans 14 amino acids. CDR3 sequence (DNA): TGTGCCAGCAGCGTAGACAGGGCGAATCAGCCCCAGCATTTT. Translating gives CASSVDRANQPQHF.

V is TRBV7-3 and J is TRBJ2-5, with 9 positions matching TRBD2. The CDR3 is 17 residues long. V lost 2 bases and J lost 4; bases outside the gene matches: 11. The germline CDR1 and CDR2 sequences are SGHTA and FQGTGA. The CDR3 loop is CASSLFSGTSWGETQYF. The CDR3 DNA follows: TGTGCCAGCAGCTTATTTTCCGGGACTAGCTGGGGAGAGACCCAGTACTTC.

This clone appeared a single time. This rearrangement joins TRBV12-5 to TRBJ2-1, with 7 bases identical to TRBD2. There are 17 residues in the CDR3. CDR1 is LGHNT and CDR2 is FRNRAP in the germline V gene. With V trimmed by 7 bases and J by 1 base, 13 bases remained unmatched. Here the CDR3 reads CASAPFRGGPSYNEQFF. The CDR3 bases are TGTGCTAGTGCCCCCTTTCGCGGGGGTCCATCCTACAATGAGCAGTTCTTC.